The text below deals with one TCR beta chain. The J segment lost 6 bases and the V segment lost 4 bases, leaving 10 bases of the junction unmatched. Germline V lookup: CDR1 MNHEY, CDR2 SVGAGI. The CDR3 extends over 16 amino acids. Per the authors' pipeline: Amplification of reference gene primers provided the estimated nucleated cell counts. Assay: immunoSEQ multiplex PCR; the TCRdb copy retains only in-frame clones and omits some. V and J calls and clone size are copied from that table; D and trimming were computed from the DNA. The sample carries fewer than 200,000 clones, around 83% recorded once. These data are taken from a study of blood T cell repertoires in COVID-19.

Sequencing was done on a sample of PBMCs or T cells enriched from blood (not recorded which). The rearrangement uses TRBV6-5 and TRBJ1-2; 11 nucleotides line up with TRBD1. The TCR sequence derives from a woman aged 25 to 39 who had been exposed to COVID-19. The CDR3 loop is CASSWAWGQGDDGYTF. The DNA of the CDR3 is TGTGCCAGCAGTTGGGCCTGGGGACAGGGGGACGATGGCTACACCTTC.